These 14 T cell receptor beta chains were all obtained from the same sample, sequenced in a study of CD8 T cells in Susac syndrome. When the RNA was reverse transcribed, random hexamers were used with an input of about 0.45 to 1 ug. A single record per CDR3 protein comes from TCRdb applying MiXCR to the immunoSEQ multiplex PCR reads. Of approximately 150,000 distinct CDR3 sequences in the sample, approximately 94% are singletons; the top ten hold around 0.08%. Sample: CD4+ T cells from PBMCs. The receptors stem from a human donor in good health.

The chain is built from TRBV5-4 and TRBJ2-3; D gene uncertain. Trimming cost V 3 bases and J 6 bases, with 8 bases left between them. The CDR3 runs 12 residues. Germline CDR1 reads SGHNT; CDR2 reads YYREEE (reference sequence). CDR3 DNA: TGTGCCAGCAGCTCCGGGCGGGATACGCAGTATTTT. It yields the protein CASSSGRDTQYF.

The chain recombines TRBV24-1 with TRBJ2-3; tentatively, D is TRBD1 (6 bases). V was trimmed by 7 bases and J by 4 bases, leaving 14 bases between them. The CDR3 totals 14 residues. The V gene's germline CDR1 is KGHDR and CDR2 SFDVKD. The CDR3 DNA reads TGTGCCACCAGGGGGGCGAATCCGGCAGATACGCAGTATTTT. Protein: CATRGANPADTQYF.

This clonotype appeared once. This chain connects TRBV16 to TRBJ1-2; weak D call: TRBD1 (6 bases). The germline V gene encodes CDR1 KGHSY and CDR2 FQNENV. The CDR3 totals 15 residues. The V end was cut by 4 bases, the J end by 4 bases, with 16 bases between. The CDR3 coding sequence is TGTGCCAGCAGCCCAACAGGGACGGGCTTCTATGGCTACACCTTC. This sequence encodes CASSPTGTGFYGYTF.

The chain has TRBV18 and TRBJ2-5; the D gene is possibly TRBD2 (6 bases). The CDR3 covers 13 residues. The germline V gene encodes CDR1 KGHSH and CDR2 LQKENI. Trimming stripped 3 bases from V and 5 bases from J, with 10 bases between. CDR3 DNA sequence: TGTGCCAGCTCACCTCTAGCGAAGGAGACCCAGTACTTC. Translation gives CASSPLAKETQYF.

The count of this clonotype is one. The chain employs TRBV30 and TRBJ2-1, with 12 bases identical to TRBD2. The CDR3 spans 20 residues. CDR1 GTSNPN and CDR2 SVGIG come from the germline V gene (reference sequence). V lost 4 bases to trimming and J lost 0 bases; unmatched junction nucleotides: 16. CDR3 protein: CAWKRQAMTSGSTSYNEQFF. DNA for the CDR3: TGTGCCTGGAAACGACAGGCTATGACTAGCGGGAGTACCTCCTACAATGAGCAGTTCTTC.

V usage is TRBV2 and J usage is TRBJ2-7; maybe TRBD1 (6 bases). Germline V gene data show CDR1 as SNHLY and CDR2 as FYNNEI. The CDR3 spans 13 residues. Trimming left V 8 bases short and J 5 bases short, with 16 bases between. This chain's CDR3 is CASRAGDGNEQYF. The CDR3 DNA follows: TGTGCCAGCCGGGCAGGGGATGGGAACGAGCAGTACTTC.

This clonotype appeared once. This CDR3 reads CSARPGNPTNTEAFF. CDR3 in DNA: TGCAGTGCTAGACCAGGAAATCCGACGAACACTGAAGCTTTCTTT. J is TRBJ1-1 and V is TRBV20-1; D is unresolved. Germline V gene data show CDR1 as DFQATT and CDR2 as SNEGSKA (reference sequence). Trimming took 2 bases from V and 1 from J, leaving 14 bases between them. This CDR3 has 15 amino acids.

The V and J genes are TRBV3-1 and TRBJ2-7, with D maybe TRBD2 (6 bases). There are 16 residues in the CDR3. Germline V CDR1 and CDR2: LGHDT, YNNKEL (reference sequence). V was trimmed by 1 base and J by 3 bases, leaving 16 bases between them. CDR3 loop: CASSQVPGARDYEQYF. For the CDR3, the DNA is TGTGCCAGCAGCCAAGTTCCGGGAGCAAGGGACTACGAGCAGTACTTC.

The chain uses TRBV18 and TRBJ1-1, with 8 bases fitting TRBD1. V shed 3 bases, J shed 2 bases, and the junction held 5 bases outside the gene matches. This CDR3 comprises 15 residues. Germline-derived CDR1 and CDR2 are KGHSH and LQKENI. CDR3 amino acids: CASSPDPGGNTEAFF. The DNA of the CDR3 is TGTGCCAGCTCACCGGACCCAGGGGGCAACACTGAAGCTTTCTTT.

The V call is TRBV2, the J call TRBJ1-2; 8 bases are a match to TRBD1. Germline trimming cut 5 bases from V and 7 bases from J; bases unmatched to any gene: 18. Germline CDR1 reads SNHLY; CDR2 reads FYNNEI. This CDR3 is 17 amino acids long. This CDR3 is CASSSSGQGRVSVGYTF. As DNA, the CDR3 is TGTGCCAGCAGTAGTTCCGGACAGGGAAGAGTTTCGGTTGGCTACACCTTC.

The chain recombines TRBV23-1 with TRBJ2-2; possibly TRBD1 or TRBD2 for D (6 bases each). TRBV23-1 is an open reading frame, and its role is uncertain. V lost 4 bases and J 3 bases, leaving 12 bases between the germline ends. This CDR3 spans 15 amino acids. The CDR3 loop reads CASSRPGADTGELFF. For the CDR3, the DNA is TGCGCCAGCAGTCGACCGGGGGCTGACACCGGGGAGCTGTTTTTT.

The chain joins TRBV12-3 or TRBV12-4 to TRBJ2-5; 12 bases line up with TRBD1. Trimming took 6 bases from V and 5 from J; bases not matched to a gene: 7. The CDR3 loop spans 15 amino acids. The CDR3 loop reads CASSGTGGTTETQYF. Written as DNA, the CDR3 is TGTGCCAGCAGCGGGACAGGGGGCACTACGGAGACCCAGTACTTC.

J is TRBJ2-4 and V is TRBV9, with 10 bases that match TRBD1. The CDR3 is made up of 14 amino acids. Germline CDR1 reads SGDLS; CDR2 reads YYNGEE. The trim removed 2 bases at V and 7 bases at J, leaving 3 bases unmatched. The CDR3 nucleotides are TGTGCCAGCAGCGTGGGACAGGGGAGGAACATTCAGTACTTC. It codes for CASSVGQGRNIQYF.

The chain is built from TRBV28 and TRBJ2-7; 7 positions match TRBD2. This CDR3 has 15 amino acids. Germline loops: CDR1 MDHEN, CDR2 SYDVKM. The trim removed 7 bases at V and 5 bases at J, leaving 14 bases unmatched. The CDR3 sequence: CASNLGGGISHEQYF. In DNA, the CDR3 is TGTGCCAGCAACCTTGGGGGGGGAATTTCGCACGAGCAGTACTTC.